This T cell receptor beta chain was identified during a study of vaccination effects on CD4 cells after COVID-19. This clone was counted only a few times. The antigen remains unidentified. Using viral peptide pools, the ViraFEST assay grew out antigen-specific CD4+ T cells prior to sequencing. Following 10 days of culture, CD4+ T cells were isolated. By PCR, the person was confirmed to have had SARS-CoV-2 infection between March and December 2020. TCRdb keeps only in-frame clones here, not all; method: immunoSEQ multiplex PCR. There are 30,000 to 40,000 clones in the sample; over 60% occur only once, and 30% to 40% lies in the top ten. The CDR3 has 16 residues. Germline V gene lookup returns CDR1 SGHRS and CDR2 YFSETQ. The junction had 7 bases not matched to a gene; V was cut back by 5 bases and J by 2 bases.

Sample: CD4+ T cells from PBMCs cultured with a peptide pool, taken before COVID-19 vaccination. The source of this sequence is a human donor who had a prior SARS-CoV-2 infection. The chain couples TRBV5-1 to TRBJ1-1; TRBD1 agrees at 12 bases. CDR3: CASRTGTGGFNTEAFF. The CDR3 nucleotides read TGCGCCAGCAGAACCGGGACAGGGGGCTTTAACACTGAAGCTTTCTTT. Filled out from reference TRBV5-1 and TRBJ1-1, the complete variable domain reads KAGVTQTPRYLIKTRGQQVTLSCSPISGHRSVSWYQQTPGQGLQFLFEYFSETQRNKGNFPGRFSGRQFSNSRSEMNVSTLELGDSALYLCASRTGTGGFNTEAFFGQGTRLTVV.